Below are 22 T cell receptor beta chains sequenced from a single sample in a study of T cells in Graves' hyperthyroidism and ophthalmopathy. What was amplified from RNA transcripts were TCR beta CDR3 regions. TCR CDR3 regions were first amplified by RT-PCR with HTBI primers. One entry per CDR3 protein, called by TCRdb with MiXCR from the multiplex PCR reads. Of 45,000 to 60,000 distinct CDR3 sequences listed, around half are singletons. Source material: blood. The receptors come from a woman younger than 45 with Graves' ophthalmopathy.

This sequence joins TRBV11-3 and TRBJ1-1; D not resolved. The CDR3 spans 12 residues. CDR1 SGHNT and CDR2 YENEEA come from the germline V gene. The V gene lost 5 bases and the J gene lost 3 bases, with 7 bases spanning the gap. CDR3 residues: CASSHRDTEAFF. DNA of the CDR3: TGTGCCAGCAGCCATCGGGACACTGAAGCTTTCTTT.

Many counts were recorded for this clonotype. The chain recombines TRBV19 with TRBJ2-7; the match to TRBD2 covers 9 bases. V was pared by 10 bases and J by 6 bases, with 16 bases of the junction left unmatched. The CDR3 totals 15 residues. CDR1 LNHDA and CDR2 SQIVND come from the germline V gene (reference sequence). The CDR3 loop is CANLRLAGSLGEQYF. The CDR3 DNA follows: TGTGCCAACCTCCGTCTAGCGGGGTCTCTGGGCGAGCAGTACTTC.

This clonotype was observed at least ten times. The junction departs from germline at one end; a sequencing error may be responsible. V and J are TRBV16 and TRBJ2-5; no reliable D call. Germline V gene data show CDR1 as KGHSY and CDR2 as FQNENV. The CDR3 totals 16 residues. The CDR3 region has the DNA TGTGCCAGCAGCAAATCGGTAAATCACCGAAGGGAGACCCAGTACTTC. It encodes CASSKSVNHRRETQYF. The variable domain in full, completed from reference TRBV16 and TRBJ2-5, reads GEEVAQTPKHLVRGEGQKAKLYCAPIKGHSYVFWYQQVLKNEFKFLISFQNENVFDETGMPKERFSAKCLPNSPCSLEIQATKLEDSAVYFCASSKSVNHRRETQYFGPGTRLLVL.

The CDR3 here is CASSTRAAEAFF. The DNA for the CDR3 is TGTGCCAGCAGCACACGTGCCGCTGAAGCTTTCTTT. This chain connects TRBV3-1 to TRBJ1-1, with D hard to call. Germline CDR1 is LGHDT and CDR2 is YNNKEL (reference sequence). Trimming left V 5 bases short and J 6 bases short, with 10 bases between. The CDR3 contains 12 residues.

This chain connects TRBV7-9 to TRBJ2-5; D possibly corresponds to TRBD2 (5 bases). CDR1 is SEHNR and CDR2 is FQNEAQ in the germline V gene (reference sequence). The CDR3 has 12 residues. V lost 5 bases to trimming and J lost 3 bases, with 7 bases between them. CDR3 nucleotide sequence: TGTGCCAGCAGCAGGCGGGAAGAGACCCAGTACTTC. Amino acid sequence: CASSRREETQYF.

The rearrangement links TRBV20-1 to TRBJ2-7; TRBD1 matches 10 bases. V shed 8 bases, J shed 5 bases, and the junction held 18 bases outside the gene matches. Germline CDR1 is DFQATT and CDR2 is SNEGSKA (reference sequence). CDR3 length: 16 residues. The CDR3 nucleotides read TGCAGTCCCCCTCGGGGAGGGACAGGGGCTGGCCACGAGCAGTACTTC. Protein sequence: CSPPRGGTGAGHEQYF.

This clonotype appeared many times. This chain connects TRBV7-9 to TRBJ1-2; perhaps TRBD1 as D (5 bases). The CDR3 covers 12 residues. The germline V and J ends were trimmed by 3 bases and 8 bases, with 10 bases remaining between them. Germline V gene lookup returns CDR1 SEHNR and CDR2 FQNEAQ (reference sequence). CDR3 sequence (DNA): TGTGCCAGCAGCTTTGATAGGGGCGGCTACACCTTC. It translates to CASSFDRGGYTF.

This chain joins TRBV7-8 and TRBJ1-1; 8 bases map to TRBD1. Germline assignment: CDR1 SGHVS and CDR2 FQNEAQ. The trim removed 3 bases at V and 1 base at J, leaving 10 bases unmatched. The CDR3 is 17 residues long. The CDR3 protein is CASSLLFSGTGNTEAFF. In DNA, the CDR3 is TGTGCCAGCAGCTTGCTATTCTCCGGGACAGGGAACACTGAAGCTTTCTTT.

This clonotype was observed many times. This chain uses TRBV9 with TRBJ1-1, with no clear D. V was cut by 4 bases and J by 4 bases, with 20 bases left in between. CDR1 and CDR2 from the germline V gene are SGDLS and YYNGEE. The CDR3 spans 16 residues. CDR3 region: CASSPTRRTLSTEAFF. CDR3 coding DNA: TGTGCCAGCAGCCCAACCCGACGGACCCTGAGCACTGAAGCTTTCTTT.

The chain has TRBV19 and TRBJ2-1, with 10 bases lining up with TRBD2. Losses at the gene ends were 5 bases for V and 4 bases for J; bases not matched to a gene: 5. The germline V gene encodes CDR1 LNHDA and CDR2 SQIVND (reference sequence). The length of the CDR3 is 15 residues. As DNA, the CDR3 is TGTGCCAGTAGTCCAGGGACTAGCGCGTACAATGAGCAGTTCTTC. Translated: CASSPGTSAYNEQFF.

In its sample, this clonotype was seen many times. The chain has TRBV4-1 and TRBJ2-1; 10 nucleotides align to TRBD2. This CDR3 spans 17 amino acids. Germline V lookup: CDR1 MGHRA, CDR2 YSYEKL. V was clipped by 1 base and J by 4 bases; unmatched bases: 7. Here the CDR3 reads CASSQVRGLAYYNEQFF. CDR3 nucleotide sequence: TGCGCCAGCAGCCAAGTCCGGGGACTAGCGTATTACAATGAGCAGTTCTTC.

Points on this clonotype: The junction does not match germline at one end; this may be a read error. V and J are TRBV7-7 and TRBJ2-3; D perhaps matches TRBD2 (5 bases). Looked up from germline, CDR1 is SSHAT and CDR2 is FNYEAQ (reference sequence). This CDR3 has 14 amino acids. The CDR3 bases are TGTGCTAGCAGCTCCGGGGTCGGGCACAGATACGCAGTTTTT. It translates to CASSSGVGHRYAVF.

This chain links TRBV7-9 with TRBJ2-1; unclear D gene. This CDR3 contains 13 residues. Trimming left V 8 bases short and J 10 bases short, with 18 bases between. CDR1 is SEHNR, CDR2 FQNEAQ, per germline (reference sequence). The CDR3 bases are TGTGCCAGCTCGGGCCAGAGCCTCAACGAGCAGTTCTTC. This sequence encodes CASSGQSLNEQFF.

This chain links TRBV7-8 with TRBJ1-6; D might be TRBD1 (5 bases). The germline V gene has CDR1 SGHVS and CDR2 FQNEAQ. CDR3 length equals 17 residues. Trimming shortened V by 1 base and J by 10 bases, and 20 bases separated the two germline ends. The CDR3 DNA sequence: TGTGCCAGCAGCTTAGAATACCATGACGGGGGTGTCTCACCCCTCCACTTT. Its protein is CASSLEYHDGGVSPLHF.

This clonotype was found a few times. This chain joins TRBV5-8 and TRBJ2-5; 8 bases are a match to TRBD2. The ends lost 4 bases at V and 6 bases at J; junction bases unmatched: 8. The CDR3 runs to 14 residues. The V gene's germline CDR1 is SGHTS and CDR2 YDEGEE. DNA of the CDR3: TGTGCCAGCAGCCCCCGGGGGGGGGGGCAGACCCAGTACTTC. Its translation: CASSPRGGGQTQYF.

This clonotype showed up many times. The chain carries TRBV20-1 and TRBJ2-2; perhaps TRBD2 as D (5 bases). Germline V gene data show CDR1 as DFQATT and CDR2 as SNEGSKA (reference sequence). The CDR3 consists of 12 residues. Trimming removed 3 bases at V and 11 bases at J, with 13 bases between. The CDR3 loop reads CSARRTGIELFF. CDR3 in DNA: TGCAGTGCTAGGCGGACGGGGATCGAGCTGTTTTTT.

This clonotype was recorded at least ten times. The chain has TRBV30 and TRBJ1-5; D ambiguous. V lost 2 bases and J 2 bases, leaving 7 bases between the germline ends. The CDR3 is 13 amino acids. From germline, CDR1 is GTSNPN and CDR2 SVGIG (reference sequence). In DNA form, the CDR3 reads TGTGCCTGGAGTATTAGGGGCAATCAGCCCCAGCATTTT. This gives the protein CAWSIRGNQPQHF.

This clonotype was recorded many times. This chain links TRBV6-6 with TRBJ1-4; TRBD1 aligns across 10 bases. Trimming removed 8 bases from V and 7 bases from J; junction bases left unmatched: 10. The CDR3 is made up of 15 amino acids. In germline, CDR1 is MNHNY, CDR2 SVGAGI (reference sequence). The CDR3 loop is CASRGEGTGVEKLFF. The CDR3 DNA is TGTGCCAGCCGGGGTGAAGGGACAGGGGTTGAAAAACTGTTTTTT.

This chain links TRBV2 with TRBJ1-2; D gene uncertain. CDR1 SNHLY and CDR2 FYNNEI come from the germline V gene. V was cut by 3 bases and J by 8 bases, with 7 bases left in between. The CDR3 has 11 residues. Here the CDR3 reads CASSESGGYTF. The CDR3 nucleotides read TGTGCCAGCAGTGAGAGCGGCGGCTACACCTTC.

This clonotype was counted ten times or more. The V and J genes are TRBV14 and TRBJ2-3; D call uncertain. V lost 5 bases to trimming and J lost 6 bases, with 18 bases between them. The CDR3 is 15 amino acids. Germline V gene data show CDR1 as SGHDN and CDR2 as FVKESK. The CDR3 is CASSGPSLGWDTQYF. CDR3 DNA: TGTGCCAGCAGCGGGCCCTCCCTTGGTTGGGATACGCAGTATTTT.

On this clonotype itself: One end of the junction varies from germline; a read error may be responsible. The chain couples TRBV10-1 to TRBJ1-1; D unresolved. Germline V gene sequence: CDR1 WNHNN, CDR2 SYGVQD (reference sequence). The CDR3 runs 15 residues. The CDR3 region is CASSREGGMNTEAFF. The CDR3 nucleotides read TGTGCCAGCTCACGAGAGGGAGGGATGAACACTGAAGCTTTCTTT.

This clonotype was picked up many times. Here the CDR3 reads CASSFPPGTGGDTQYF. In nucleotides, the CDR3 is TGTGCCAGCAGCTTTCCCCCTGGGACAGGGGGAGATACGCAGTATTTT. This chain uses TRBV11-2 with TRBJ2-3, with 11 nucleotides matching TRBD1. This CDR3 comprises 16 residues. Trimming cost V 3 bases and J 5 bases; bases outside gene matches: 7. CDR1 and CDR2 from the germline V gene are SGHAT and FQNNGV.